Included here is one TCR beta chain sequence, with context. Its antigen is unidentified. Germline V gene lookup returns CDR1 SEHNR and CDR2 FQNEAQ (reference sequence). The CDR3 loop spans 13 amino acids. The sample is drawn from a study of monozygotic twins with inflammatory bowel disease. Points from the study as a whole: Patients with IBD had less TCRbeta diversity (inverse Simpson) than their healthy co-twins.

TCRdb re-called the 5' RACE reads and shows each CDR3 protein once, DNA omitted. The table lists roughly 150,000 distinct CDR3 sequences. The gene calls are TRBV7-9 and TRBJ2-1; TCRdb proposes TRBD1, but this gene call is untestable without DNA. This TCR came from a human donor with ulcerative colitis or Crohn's disease, or a healthy co-twin of an affected twin (not recorded which). The material sequenced was blood. CDR3 region: CASSLLEVSRGLF.